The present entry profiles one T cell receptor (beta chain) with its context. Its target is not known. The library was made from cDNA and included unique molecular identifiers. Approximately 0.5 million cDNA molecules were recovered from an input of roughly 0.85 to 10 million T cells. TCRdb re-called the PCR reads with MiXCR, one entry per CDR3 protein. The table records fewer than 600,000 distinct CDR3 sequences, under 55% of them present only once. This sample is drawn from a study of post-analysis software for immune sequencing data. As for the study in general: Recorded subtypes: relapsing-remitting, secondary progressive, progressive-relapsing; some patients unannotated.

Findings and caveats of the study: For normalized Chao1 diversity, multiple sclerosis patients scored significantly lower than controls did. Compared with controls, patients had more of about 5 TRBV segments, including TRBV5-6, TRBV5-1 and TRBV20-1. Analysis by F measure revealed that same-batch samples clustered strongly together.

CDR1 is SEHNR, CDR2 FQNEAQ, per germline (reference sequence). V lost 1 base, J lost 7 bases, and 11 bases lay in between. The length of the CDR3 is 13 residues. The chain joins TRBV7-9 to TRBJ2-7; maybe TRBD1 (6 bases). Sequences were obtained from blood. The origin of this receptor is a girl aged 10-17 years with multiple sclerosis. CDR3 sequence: CASSLGQVWEQYF. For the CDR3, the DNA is TGTGCCAGCAGCTTAGGACAGGTCTGGGAGCAGTACTTC.